A single sample is the source of the 9 T cell receptor beta chains below, sequenced in a study of technical replicates of blood from several donors. Method: immunoSEQ multiplex PCR; TCRdb's copy keeps in-frame clones and lacks some. Among 40,000 to 60,000 clones, roughly 86% were seen once, and the ten largest hold 5.5% to 6.5%. Sequenced material: PBMCs. These TCRs come from a human donor in good health. Some clones in this sample may be carry-over from other donors' samples.

CDR3 DNA sequence: TGTGCCAGCAGTTTCCGTGGGTGGGGCTGCAATCAGCCCCAGCATTTT. This translates into CASSFRGWGCNQPQHF. This chain joins TRBV7-3 and TRBJ1-5; perhaps TRBD1 as D (5 bases). The CDR3 contains 16 residues. V was cut by 6 bases and J by 2 bases, with 17 bases left in between. Per the germline V gene, CDR1 is SGHTA and CDR2 is FQGTGA.

This chain joins TRBV2 and TRBJ2-2, with D possibly TRBD2 on 5 matching bases. The V and J ends lost 6 bases and 1 base respectively, with 6 bases between them. Germline V gives CDR1 SNHLY, CDR2 FYNNEI. CDR3 length: 13 residues. CDR3: CASSGENTGELFF. The CDR3 DNA is TGTGCCAGCAGCGGGGAGAACACCGGGGAGCTGTTTTTT.

The chain links TRBV5-1 to TRBJ2-1; possibly TRBD1 for D (5 bases). The CDR3 length is 16 residues. The V gene lost 0 bases and the J gene lost 4 bases, with 14 bases spanning the gap. Germline V gene sequence: CDR1 SGHRS, CDR2 YFSETQ. The CDR3 DNA follows: TGCGCCAGCAGCTTGGGGTTGGCGACAGTTTACAATGAGCAGTTCTTC. Translation gives CASSLGLATVYNEQFF.

The CDR3 loop reads CASSLEGTGSYNEQFF. The CDR3 nucleotides are TGTGCCAGCAGCTTAGAGGGGACAGGGTCCTACAATGAGCAGTTCTTC. The chain recombines TRBV11-3 with TRBJ2-1; TRBD1 matches at 9 bases. CDR1 and CDR2 from the germline V gene are SGHNT and YENEEA. The CDR3 consists of 16 residues. With V trimmed by 0 bases and J by 1 base, 1 base remained unmatched. The complete variable domain, with remaining parts taken from reference TRBV11-3 and TRBJ2-1, reads EAGVVQSPRYKIIEKKQPVAFWCNPISGHNTLYWYLQNLGQGPELLIRYENEEAVDDSQLPKDRFSAERLKGVDSTLKIQPAELGDSAVYLCASSLEGTGSYNEQFFGPGTRLTVL.

V is TRBV7-8 and J is TRBJ2-5, with D possibly matching TRBD2 (6 bases). The germline CDR1 and CDR2 sequences are SGHVS and FQNEAQ. There are 15 residues in the CDR3. The germline V and J ends were trimmed by 5 bases and 5 bases, with 18 bases remaining between them. The CDR3 DNA reads as TGTGCCAGCAGCAATGGGTTTAGCGGAGGGGAGACCCAGTACTTC. Its translation: CASSNGFSGGETQYF.

The V call is TRBV19, the J call TRBJ1-2, with a weak D call TRBD1 (5 bases). The CDR3 contains 15 residues. CDR1 and CDR2 (germline): LNHDA, SQIVND (reference sequence). Trimming removed 0 bases at V and 2 bases at J, with 10 bases between. CDR3 sequence: CASSIEGAVNYGYTF. In DNA form, the CDR3 reads TGTGCCAGTAGTATAGAAGGGGCGGTAAACTATGGCTACACCTTC.

V is TRBV9 and J is TRBJ2-7; D is undetermined. The germline gives CDR1 SGDLS, CDR2 YYNGEE. The CDR3 is 14 residues long. V dropped 0 bases and J dropped 2 bases, with 9 bases sitting between them. The CDR3 DNA is TGTGCCAGCAGCGTAGACGCAGGTCCCTACGAGCAGTACTTC. Its translation: CASSVDAGPYEQYF. Supplemented by reference TRBV9 and TRBJ2-7, the full variable domain reads DSGVTQTPKHLITATGQRVTLRCSPRSGDLSVYWYQQSLDQGLQFLIQYYNGEERAKGNILERFSAQQFPDLHSELNLSSLELGDSALYFCASSVDAGPYEQYFGPGTRLTVT.

The chain links TRBV7-2 to TRBJ2-1, with 12 bases fitting TRBD2. Germline V CDR1 and CDR2: SGHTA, FQGNSA. With V trimmed by 6 bases and J by 7 bases, 10 bases remained unmatched. This CDR3 contains 16 residues. The CDR3 protein is CASRKGLAGGRNEQFF. Here the CDR3 DNA reads TGTGCCAGCAGAAAGGGTCTAGCGGGGGGGCGTAATGAGCAGTTCTTC.

The J gene is TRBJ1-6, the V gene TRBV19; no clear D. V lost 3 bases and J 7 bases, leaving 10 bases between the germline ends. Germline CDR1 reads LNHDA; CDR2 reads SQIVND (reference sequence). This CDR3 spans 14 amino acids. CDR3 region: CASSMRTGNSPLHF. In nucleotides, the CDR3 is TGTGCCAGTAGTATGAGGACGGGAAATTCACCCCTCCACTTT.